This T cell receptor beta chain was found in a study of Graves' ophthalmopathy and Graves' hyperthyroidism (dated 2018 in TCRdb). Concerning the study at large: Peripheral blood was collected at initial diagnosis, prior to any treatment. TCR beta repertoire signatures were used to distinguish Graves' ophthalmopathy from Graves' hyperthyroidism and to predict progression to ophthalmopathy. In total, 135 blood samples were TCR-sequenced: fewer than 50 ophthalmopathy, approximately 80 hyperthyroidism and about 17 hyperthyroidism-to-ophthalmopathy patients. To explore V-J signatures that separate ophthalmopathy from hyperthyroidism, a discovery set of about a hundred patients was enrolled, consisting of 40 to 45 with ophthalmopathy and roughly 57 with stable hyperthyroidism. For independent validation, a separate cohort was made up of 18 to 20 hyperthyroidism patients plus 17 patients who later progressed from hyperthyroidism to ophthalmopathy. In 6 or 7 hyperthyroidism patients, T-cell repertoires of thyroid tissue and blood were compared. Following sample collection, hyperthyroidism patients were given methimazole at a starting dose of 30 mg daily, and ophthalmopathy patients were given high-dose intravenous methylprednisolone. The full study reports these points: Most expanded thyroid clonotypes with frequency above 0.001 were also detected in blood, suggesting blood repertoires may reflect the thyroid immune response. Ophthalmopathy was separated from stable hyperthyroidism by the 13-signature model with around 89% sensitivity and roughly 82% specificity in cross-validation and with 80%/75% in the test set. No statistical method was used to set the sample size in advance, and the investigators knew which group each participant was assigned to. In validation, the model predicted ophthalmopathy progression with less than 71% sensitivity and approximately 78% specificity; about a dozen predicted patients were CT-confirmed with GO in a median of 6.5 months.

Remarks on this clonotype: Its cognate antigen has yet to be identified. No base quality values were provided; no much bigger clone lies one nucleotide off.

The CDR3 contains 13 residues, cysteine and phenylalanine counted. Solely the CDR3 DNA is kept, with 39 bases framed from the first base. Deletion took 8 bases off V and 7 bases off J, with a span of 15 bases between the germline ends. The germline V gene sets CDR1 to SNHLY and CDR2 to FYNNEI. For repertoire sequencing, TCR beta CDR3 regions were amplified from RNA transcripts. The first round was an RT-PCR using HTBI primers with the Qiagen OneStep RT-PCR kit, and this first round was followed by a second-round multiplex PCR, then size selection and purification. The libraries underwent paired-end sequencing with 100 bp reads on an Illumina HiSeq2000. The source study handled its data this way. SOAPnuke was used to process the reads, removing any read that contained adapters or uncalled bases, had a mean Phred below 15, or lacked an exact match to the constant primer or identifier. COPE v1.2.5 was used to merge the high-quality paired reads. Clonotypes were defined as unique nucleotide sequences and were aligned to IMGT TRB V, D and J references using MiTCR v1.1. The analysis was limited to V-J combinations with a frequency above 0.0001, which together covered 99% to 99.2% of the repertoires. For each V-J combination, a TCR clonal expansion and chaos score was defined as F50 clonal expansion divided by the chaos observed in the TCRdist matrix. Welch's t-statistics and random forest were used to reduce features to about a dozen V-J combinations, which were fed into a naive Bayes classifier. The similarity between thyroid and blood repertoires was quantified using the Morisita-Horn index. The public reads were quality trimmed at Q25 with fastp and then assembled into clones with MiXCR by TCRdb, keeping productive beta chains. Rows matching on CDR3 protein sequence are summarized as one entry with the most common DNA and genes. The V and J calls were not made by the authors but by TCRdb's processing. A total of hundreds of thousands of distinct CDR3 sequences appear in this sample, about 41% of them only once. In total, the top ten clones hold 3% to 4% of the sample.

Ophthalmopathy patients had moderately to severely active disease, Clinical Activity Score of at least 3, NOSPECS grade of at least 4, and disease duration under 3 months. Patients with other autoimmune diseases, uncontrolled infections, pregnancy or lactation were excluded. Diagnosis was based on clinical symptoms, serum thyroxine, TRAb, thyroid ultrasound and orbital computed tomography. Using Ficoll-Paque density gradient centrifugation, PBMCs were isolated from about 9.4 ml of fresh peripheral blood. Total RNA was extracted with Trizol reagent and quality-checked on an Agilent 2100 Bioanalyzer.

The specimen was peripheral blood. The chain is assembled from TRBV2 and TRBJ1-5; TRBD1 is a possible D gene, resting on 6 matching bases. This clonotype was obtained from an adult man with Graves' ophthalmopathy. The nucleotide sequence reads TGTGCCAGCTATAGAGGGGGATTGCAGCCCCAGCATTTT. This codes for CASYRGGLQPQHF.